The next 21 T cell receptor beta chains were all read from a single sample in a study of blood T cell repertoires in COVID-19. Clones were read by immunoSEQ multiplex PCR, and TCRdb kept only the in-frame ones, dropping some. The sample lists approximately 72,000 clones; roughly 87% were seen once. Material: peripheral blood. The receptors were gathered from a man aged 45-65 years with acute or convalescent COVID-19.

This clone was seen once. The V call is TRBV12-3 or TRBV12-4, the J call TRBJ2-7; perhaps TRBD1 as D (5 bases). This CDR3 is built from 13 residues. V gave up 6 bases and J gave up 3 bases, with 12 bases separating them. In DNA form, the CDR3 reads TGTGCCAGCAGCTACAGGTACCTCTACGAGCAGTACTTC. Translated: CASSYRYLYEQYF.

This chain uses TRBV5-4 with TRBJ2-4, with TRBD1 matching over 9 bases. Trimming cost V 2 bases and J 5 bases; bases outside gene matches: 5. CDR1 and CDR2 (germline): SGHNT, YYREEE (reference sequence). This CDR3 region has 15 residues. DNA of the CDR3: TGTGCCAGCAGCTTACCGGGACAGGGACAAAACATTCAGTACTTC. Its translation: CASSLPGQGQNIQYF.

The chain uses TRBV5-8 and TRBJ1-2, with D maybe TRBD1 (5 bases). Trimming took off 7 bases at V and 4 bases at J, with 11 bases between the two ends. The germline CDR1 and CDR2 sequences are SGHTS and YDEGEE. This CDR3 comprises 12 residues. The CDR3, as DNA: TGTGCCAGCGGGCGGGGACGCTATGGCTACACCTTC. As protein: CASGRGRYGYTF. The variable domain in full, with the rest retrieved from reference TRBV5-8 and TRBJ1-2, is EAGVTQSPTHLIKTRGQQATLRCSPISGHTSVYWYQQALGLGLQFLLWYDEGEERNRGNFPPRFSGRQFPNYSSELNVNALELEDSALYLCASGRGRYGYTFGSGTRLTVV.

This chain links TRBV9 with TRBJ2-3; TRBD2 is a possible D gene (5 bases). This CDR3 has 13 amino acids. Germline CDR1 SGDLS, CDR2 YYNGEE. Trimming took off 7 bases at V and 5 bases at J, with 14 bases between the two ends. CDR3 sequence reads: CASQGWEKDTQYF. Written as DNA, the CDR3 is TGTGCCAGCCAAGGGTGGGAGAAAGATACGCAGTATTTT.

The chain recombines TRBV24-1 with TRBJ2-2; 9 nucleotides match TRBD1. CDR1 is KGHDR and CDR2 is SFDVKD in the germline V gene. This CDR3 region has 15 residues. Trimming took 2 bases from V and 5 from J; bases not matched to a gene: 2. CDR3 loop: CATSDSGQGTGELFF. CDR3 DNA: TGTGCCACCAGTGATTCCGGACAGGGGACCGGGGAGCTGTTTTTT.

The gene calls are TRBV7-9 and TRBJ1-4; maybe TRBD1 (6 bases). With 6 bases removed from V and 8 bases from J, the gap between germline ends came to 13 bases. Germline V gene data show CDR1 as SEHNR and CDR2 as FQNEAQ (reference sequence). The CDR3 spans 13 residues. The CDR3 DNA is TGTGCCAGCAGTAGGGGGTTACAAGAAAAACTGTTTTTT. This codes for CASSRGLQEKLFF.

This clone was observed once. The V call is TRBV4-2, the J call TRBJ1-1; D is possibly TRBD1 (6 bases). Germline CDR1 and CDR2: LGHNA and YNFKEQ. The CDR3 is 14 residues long. V was trimmed by 1 base and J by 8 bases, leaving 14 bases between them. CDR3 region: CASSQVLAGTEAFF. The CDR3 DNA is TGTGCCAGCAGCCAAGTTCTCGCCGGGACAGAAGCTTTCTTT.

V is TRBV12-3 or TRBV12-4 and J is TRBJ1-1; 7 positions match TRBD1. This CDR3 contains 13 residues. V shed 8 bases, J shed 4 bases, and the junction held 7 bases outside the gene matches. CDR3 coding DNA: TGTGCCAGCGGAAACAGGGGAGTCACTGAAGCTTTCTTT. This codes for CASGNRGVTEAFF.

This clone was picked up one time. The rearrangement joins TRBV7-2 to TRBJ1-1, with TRBD1 matching 8 bases. This CDR3 contains 14 residues. The ends lost 5 bases at V and 4 bases at J; junction bases unmatched: 6. CDR1 and CDR2 from the germline V gene are SGHTA and FQGNSA. The CDR3 DNA is TGTGCCAGCAGCGTCACAGGGGGAGTCACTGAAGCTTTCTTT. Protein product: CASSVTGGVTEAFF.

The table lists this clone with a count of one. This rearrangement joins TRBV5-6 to TRBJ1-1, with 9 bases lining up with TRBD1. The CDR3 is 15 residues long. Trimming took 4 bases from V and 10 from J; bases not matched to a gene: 14. Germline loops: CDR1 SGHDT, CDR2 YYEEEE. DNA of the CDR3: TGTGCCAGCAGCGATGGGACAGGGTGGAAATTTGGAGCTTTCTTT. Translating gives CASSDGTGWKFGAFF.

The gene calls are TRBV6-5 and TRBJ2-6; 8 nucleotides line up with TRBD1. The CDR3 totals 14 residues. Unmatched junction bases numbered 1, after V lost 7 bases and J lost 2 bases. In germline, CDR1 is MNHEY, CDR2 SVGAGI. CDR3 nucleotide sequence: TGTGCCAGCAAGACAGGGGCTGGGGCCAACGTCCTGACTTTC. Its protein product is CASKTGAGANVLTF.

Turning to this clone: This sample includes further DNA sequences coding for the same CDR3. V is TRBV29-1 and J is TRBJ1-5, with D hard to call. CDR1 is SQVTM, CDR2 ANQGSEA, per germline. This CDR3 has 14 residues. V lost 4 bases, J lost 0 bases, and 10 bases lay in between. The CDR3, as DNA: TGCAGCGTTGCGACTGGGTATAGCAATCAGCCCCAGCATTTT. It specifies CSVATGYSNQPQHF.

The chain combines TRBV11-1 with TRBJ2-5; D is perhaps TRBD1 (5 bases). Germline V gives CDR1 SGHAT, CDR2 FQDESV (reference sequence). Trimming left V 0 bases short and J 5 bases short, with 13 bases between. The CDR3 is made up of 15 amino acids. CDR3 sequence (DNA): TGTGCCAGCAGCTTAGCAGGGGCGCGTCAGGAGACCCAGTACTTC. Protein product: CASSLAGARQETQYF.

This clone was detected once. This CDR3 reads CASSTRDSGNTIYF. DNA of the CDR3: TGTGCCAGCTCCACCAGGGACTCTGGAAACACCATATATTTT. This sequence joins TRBV18 and TRBJ1-3; weak D call: TRBD1 (5 bases). The ends were cut back, 6 bases at V and 0 bases at J, with 9 bases in the middle. The CDR3 extends over 14 amino acids. The V gene's germline CDR1 is KGHSH and CDR2 LQKENI.

The rearrangement uses TRBV5-4 and TRBJ2-5, with a possible D match to TRBD2 (7 bases). V was cut by 1 base and J by 6 bases, with 16 bases left in between. CDR1 and CDR2 from the germline V gene are SGHNT and YYREEE (reference sequence). This CDR3 comprises 15 residues. The DNA for the CDR3 is TGTGCCAGCAGCTTGTTGGACGGGGGGCAAAAGACCCAGTACTTC. It translates to CASSLLDGGQKTQYF.

This clone has a single count. This rearrangement joins TRBV2 to TRBJ2-2; 11 bases line up with TRBD1. The V gene's germline CDR1 is SNHLY and CDR2 FYNNEI. V trimming: 7 bases; J trimming: 6 bases; junction bases outside the gene matches: 4. There are 14 residues in the CDR3. The CDR3 nucleotides are TGTGCCAGCATACCGGGACAGGGGGCCGGGGAGCTGTTTTTT. Protein: CASIPGQGAGELFF.

For the CDR3, the DNA is TGTGCCAGCAGGGCTAGGCGGGGGGATACCCTATCCTACAATGAGCAGTTCTTC. It is translated as CASRARRGDTLSYNEQFF. The chain combines TRBV27 with TRBJ2-1, with TRBD2 matching over 8 bases. V dropped 6 bases and J dropped 1; count of bases not matched to a gene: 14. CDR1 is MNHEY and CDR2 is SMNVEV in the germline V gene (reference sequence). The CDR3 runs to 18 residues.

The genes are TRBV7-6 and TRBJ2-7; 9 nucleotides align to TRBD2. Germline loops: CDR1 SGHVS, CDR2 FNYEAQ. Trimming at V came to 1 base and at J to 5 bases, leaving 9 bases not matched to a gene. CDR3 length: 16 residues. DNA of the CDR3: TGTGCCAGCAGCTTAGGAGGCGGGGGGGATCCCAACGAGCAGTACTTC. Translated, it gives CASSLGGGGDPNEQYF.

This chain connects TRBV18 to TRBJ2-5; 12 bases match TRBD2. CDR1 is KGHSH and CDR2 is LQKENI in the germline V gene. CDR3 length equals 17 residues. Trimming removed 0 bases from V and 4 bases from J; junction bases left unmatched: 6. The DNA of the CDR3 is TGTGCCAGCTCACCACCGACTAGCGGGGGCCCCGGAGAGACCCAGTACTTC. This codes for CASSPPTSGGPGETQYF. The entire variable domain, with the rest obtained from reference TRBV18 and TRBJ2-5, is as follows: NAGVMQNPRHLVRRRGQEARLRCSPMKGHSHVYWYRQLPEEGLKFMVYLQKENIIDESGMPKERFSAEFPKEGPSILRIQQVVRGDSAAYFCASSPPTSGGPGETQYFGPGTRLLVL.

This chain uses TRBV3-1 (or the pseudogene TRBV3-2) with TRBJ2-3, with 7 bases fitting TRBD2. Trimming took 1 base from V and 5 from J; bases not matched to a gene: 6. The CDR3 spans 15 residues. CDR1 is LGHDT, CDR2 YNNKEL, per germline (reference sequence). In DNA form, the CDR3 reads TGTGCCAGCAGCCAAGGTCTGGGGGGGGGAGATACGCAGTATTTT. The encoded protein is CASSQGLGGGDTQYF.

The J gene is TRBJ2-7, the V gene TRBV7-2; 7 bases agree with TRBD1. V was clipped by 5 bases and J by 7 bases; unmatched bases: 11. Germline CDR1 reads SGHTA; CDR2 reads FQGNSA. The CDR3 sequence is 14 residues long. The CDR3 sequence: CASSKGQFRGEQYF. The CDR3 DNA follows: TGTGCCAGCAGCAAGGGACAGTTCCGCGGGGAGCAGTACTTC.